A single sample is the source of the 17 T cell receptor beta chains below, sequenced in a study of cytomegalovirus exposure and HLA in healthy donors. PCR employed 60 Vbeta and 13 Jbeta primers. Here immunoSEQ multiplex PCR was the method, and the copy in TCRdb shows in-frame clones only, minus some. The table records some 80,000 clones, approximately 80% of them present only once. Sequencing was done on a sample of PBMCs. The receptors were gathered from a human donor in good health.

V gene TRBV6-1 combines with J gene TRBJ1-5, with a possible D match to TRBD1 (5 bases). CDR3 length: 16 residues. The germline V gene has CDR1 MNHNS and CDR2 SASEGT. Trimming removed 4 bases at V and 2 bases at J, with 15 bases between. CDR3 sequence reads: CASSAQTELGNQPQHF. The CDR3 region has the DNA TGTGCCAGCAGTGCCCAGACAGAGCTTGGCAATCAGCCCCAGCATTTT.

This chain connects TRBV9 to TRBJ2-7; TRBD2 matches at 7 bases. V shed 0 bases and J 2 bases; nucleotides not matched to a gene: 5. Germline V gives CDR1 SGDLS, CDR2 YYNGEE. CDR3 length: 15 residues. CDR3: CASSVGLAVTYEQYF. The CDR3, as DNA: TGTGCCAGCAGCGTAGGACTAGCTGTAACCTACGAGCAGTACTTC.

Comments on this clone: A read error may produce the germline difference seen at one junction end. V is TRBV2 and J is TRBJ1-6, with D perhaps TRBD1 (5 bases). The CDR3 contains 14 residues. Germline-derived CDR1 and CDR2 are SNHLY and FYNNEI. The chain's CDR3 is CASNDQGYNSPLNF. In DNA, the CDR3 is TGTGCCAGCAACGACCAGGGCTATAATTCACCCCTCAACTTT.

This chain connects TRBV19 to TRBJ2-1, with TRBD2 as a possible D gene (6 bases). V lost 4 bases to trimming and J lost 7 bases, with 14 bases between them. The CDR3 is 14 residues long. CDR1 and CDR2 from the germline V gene are LNHDA and SQIVND (reference sequence). CDR3 nucleotide sequence: TGTGCCAGTAGTACGGGACTCCTAGTTAATGAGCAGTTCTTC. Amino acid sequence: CASSTGLLVNEQFF.

V is TRBV27 and J is TRBJ1-5; D is ambiguous. V was cut by 3 bases and J by 5 bases, with 8 bases left in between. Germline assignment: CDR1 MNHEY and CDR2 SMNVEV (reference sequence). CDR3 length equals 13 residues. This CDR3 is CASSFRRDQPQHF. Here the CDR3 DNA reads TGTGCCAGCAGTTTCCGACGGGATCAGCCCCAGCATTTT.

The CDR3, as DNA: TGTGCCAGCAGCCCTGGGTGGGCGCCAACTAATGAAAAACTGTTTTTT. Amino acids: CASSPGWAPTNEKLFF. V usage is TRBV9 and J usage is TRBJ1-4; D not certain. V dropped 4 bases and J dropped 0 bases, with 13 bases sitting between them. The length of the CDR3 is 16 residues. Germline loops: CDR1 SGDLS, CDR2 YYNGEE.

The chain is built from TRBV7-9 and TRBJ1-1; possible D gene TRBD1, 6 bases. CDR1 SEHNR and CDR2 FQNEAQ come from the germline V gene (reference sequence). Trimming left V 1 base short and J 0 bases short, with 9 bases between. The CDR3 covers 15 residues. For the CDR3, the DNA is TGTGCCAGCAGCTTAGAACAGGGAATGAACACTGAAGCTTTCTTT. Its protein is CASSLEQGMNTEAFF.

This clone showed up just once. V gene TRBV18 combines with J gene TRBJ2-1; TRBD2 might be the D (6 bases). V lost 1 base, J lost 8 bases, and 15 bases lay in between. The CDR3 is made up of 15 amino acids. Germline CDR1 is KGHSH and CDR2 is LQKENI. The CDR3, as DNA: TGTGCCAGCTCACCACGGAGGGCCTCCTTCCATGAGCAGTTCTTC. As protein: CASSPRRASFHEQFF. The entire variable domain, with the rest obtained from reference TRBV18 and TRBJ2-1, is as follows: NAGVMQNPRHLVRRRGQEARLRCSPMKGHSHVYWYRQLPEEGLKFMVYLQKENIIDESGMPKERFSAEFPKEGPSILRIQQVVRGDSAAYFCASSPRRASFHEQFFGPGTRLTVL.

The rearrangement links TRBV14 to TRBJ1-2; D may be TRBD1 (5 bases). V was cut by 3 bases and J by 8 bases, with 22 bases left in between. CDR3 length: 16 amino acids. Per the germline V gene, CDR1 is SGHDN and CDR2 is FVKESK. The CDR3 DNA sequence: TGTGCCAGCAGCCACCCCCCCGCGGAAGGGGTAGACGGCTACACCTTC. Translation: CASSHPPAEGVDGYTF.

This chain uses TRBV5-1 with TRBJ2-2, with 9 bases lining up with TRBD1. CDR3 length: 16 amino acids. Per the germline V gene, CDR1 is SGHRS and CDR2 is YFSETQ. V dropped 4 bases and J dropped 5; count of bases not matched to a gene: 9. As DNA, the CDR3 is TGCGCCAGCAGCATACCGGGACAGGGAAAGACCGGGGAGCTGTTTTTT. Its translation: CASSIPGQGKTGELFF.

The chain is built from TRBV18 and TRBJ1-4; the D gene is possibly TRBD1 (6 bases). Trimming stripped 4 bases from V and 11 bases from J, with 20 bases between. Germline V gene lookup returns CDR1 KGHSH and CDR2 LQKENI. The CDR3 length is 15 residues. CDR3 region: CASSRRTDKMRKLFF. The CDR3 nucleotides are TGTGCCAGCTCACGGAGGACAGATAAAATGAGGAAACTGTTTTTT.

The J gene is TRBJ2-7, the V gene TRBV5-4, with 7 bases fitting TRBD1. Germline CDR1 reads SGHNT; CDR2 reads YYREEE (reference sequence). V was pared by 4 bases and J by 3 bases, with 10 bases of the junction left unmatched. CDR3 length: 15 residues. In DNA form, the CDR3 reads TGTGCCAGCAGCAAAGGGGGACAGAGGAACTACGAGCAGTACTTC. Translating gives CASSKGGQRNYEQYF.

The CDR3 reads CASSYSGGDGYTF. CDR3 nucleotides: TGTGCCAGCAGTTACTCAGGGGGCGATGGCTACACCTTC. The rearrangement links TRBV6-6 to TRBJ1-2; 7 nucleotides agree with TRBD1. This CDR3 contains 13 residues. The V segment lost 0 bases and the J segment 6 bases; nucleotides outside the gene matches: 1. The germline CDR1 and CDR2 sequences are MNHNY and SVGAGI (reference sequence).

The CDR3 DNA is TGTGCCACCAGCAAGAGCGGGGGGGCAACAGATACGCAGTATTTT. Its translation is CATSKSGGATDTQYF. V gene TRBV15 combines with J gene TRBJ2-3, with 10 bases lining up with TRBD2. Germline trimming cut 4 bases from V and 3 bases from J; bases unmatched to any gene: 4. Germline assignment: CDR1 LNHNV and CDR2 YYDKDF (reference sequence). This CDR3 region has 15 residues.

The gene calls are TRBV4-2 and TRBJ2-1; 12 bases line up with TRBD2. Germline loops: CDR1 LGHNA, CDR2 YNFKEQ. CDR3 length: 16 amino acids. With V trimmed by 4 bases and J by 7 bases, 8 bases remained unmatched. CDR3 in amino acids: CASSPSSGGASNEQFF. The CDR3, as DNA: TGTGCCAGCAGCCCTTCTAGCGGGGGGGCGTCGAATGAGCAGTTCTTC.

This clone has more than one count but fewer than ten. The V call is TRBV5-1, the J call TRBJ2-7, with TRBD2 identical over 7 bases. V lost 0 bases, J lost 0 bases, and 6 bases stayed unmatched. CDR3 length: 16 residues. CDR1 and CDR2 (germline): SGHRS, YFSETQ. As DNA, the CDR3 is TGCGCCAGCAGCTTGGGTACGGGGACTATCTCCTACGAGCAGTACTTC. It encodes CASSLGTGTISYEQYF.

The V and J genes are TRBV19 and TRBJ1-4; 9 bases map to TRBD1. Germline CDR1 is LNHDA and CDR2 is SQIVND (reference sequence). V dropped 0 bases and J dropped 7; count of bases not matched to a gene: 15. CDR3 length: 19 amino acids. The CDR3 coding sequence is TGTGCCAGTAGTATAGATGGGACAGGGATCTTAAGTCTCGGTGAAAAACTGTTTTTT. The encoded protein is CASSIDGTGILSLGEKLFF. Based on the CDR3 plus reference TRBV19 and TRBJ1-4, the full variable domain is DGGITQSPKYLFRKEGQNVTLSCEQNLNHDAMYWYRQDPGQGLRLIYYSQIVNDFQKGDIAEGYSVSREKKESFPLTVTSAQKNPTAFYLCASSIDGTGILSLGEKLFFGSGTQLSVL.